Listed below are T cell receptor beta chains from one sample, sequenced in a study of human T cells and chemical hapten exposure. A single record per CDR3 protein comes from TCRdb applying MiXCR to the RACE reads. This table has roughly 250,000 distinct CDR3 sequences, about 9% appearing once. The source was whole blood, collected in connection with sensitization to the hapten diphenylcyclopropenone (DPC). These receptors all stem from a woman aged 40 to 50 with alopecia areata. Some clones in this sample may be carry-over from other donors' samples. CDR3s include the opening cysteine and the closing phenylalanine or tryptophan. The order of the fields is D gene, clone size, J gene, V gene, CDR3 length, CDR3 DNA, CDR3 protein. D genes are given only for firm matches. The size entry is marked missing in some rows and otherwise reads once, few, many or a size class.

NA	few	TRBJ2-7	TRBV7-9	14	TGTGCCAGCAGCTTAGAATTGCACCCTAGTCGTGCGTACTTC	CASSLELHPSRAYF
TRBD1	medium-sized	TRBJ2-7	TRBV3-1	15	TGTGCCAGCAGCCCAGAAGGGGGCAGCGCCTACGAGCAGTACTTC	CASSPEGGSAYEQYF
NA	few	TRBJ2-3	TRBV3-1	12	TGTGCCAGCAGCCAAGCCGGGAGTACGCAGTATTTT	CASSQAGSTQYF
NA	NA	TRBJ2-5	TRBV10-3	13	TGTGCCATCATCGAAAGACCCGGAGAGACCCAGTACTTC	CAIIERPGETQYF
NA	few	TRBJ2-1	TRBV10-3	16	TGTGCCATCAGGGGGAGCGGAGCTGACTCCTACAATGAGCAGTTCTTC	CAIRGSGADSYNEQFF
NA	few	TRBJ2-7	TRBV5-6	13	TGTGCCAGCAGCCCCGTGGCAGGGAGTGAGCAGTACTTC	CASSPVAGSEQYF
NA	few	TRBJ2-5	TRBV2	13	TGTGCCAGCAGTGAAAGCGGTAGCGCGGCCCAGTACTTC	CASSESGSAAQYF
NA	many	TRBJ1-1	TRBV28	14	TGTGCCAGCAGTTCAGGGTCCAAGAACACTGAAGCTTTCTTT	CASSSGSKNTEAFF
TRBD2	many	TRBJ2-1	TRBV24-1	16	TGTGCCACCAGTGATGAGCTAGCGGGAGCTGGAAATGAGCAGTTCTTC	CATSDELAGAGNEQFF
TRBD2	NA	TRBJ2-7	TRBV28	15	TGTGCCAGCAGTTCCCCCAGCGGGAGTTGGTACGAGCAGTACTTC	CASSSPSGSWYEQYF
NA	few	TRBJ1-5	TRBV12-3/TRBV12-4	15	TGTGCCAGCAGTTTACACGGGGGGCGCAATCAGCCCCAGCATTTT	CASSLHGGRNQPQHF
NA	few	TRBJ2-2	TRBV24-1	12	TGTGCCACCGATGGACAGACCGGGGAGCTGTTTTTT	CATDGQTGELFF
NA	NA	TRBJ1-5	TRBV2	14	TGTGCCAGCAGTGAACGCCGTAACAATCAGCCCCAGCATTTT	CASSERRNNQPQHF
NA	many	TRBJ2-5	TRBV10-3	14	TGTGCCATCAGTGAAGGTCGCTCGGGGGAGACCCAGTACTTC	CAISEGRSGETQYF
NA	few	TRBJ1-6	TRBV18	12	TGTGCCAGCTCACCGGGAGCTTCACCCCTCCACTTT	CASSPGASPLHF
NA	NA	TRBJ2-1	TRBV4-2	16	TGTGCCAGCAGCCCCGAGGCCCCCCCGCGATACAATGAGCAGTTCTTC	CASSPEAPPRYNEQFF
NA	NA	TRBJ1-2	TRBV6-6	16	TGTGCCAGCAGTTACCCCTTTACCGCCTGGGAGTATGGCTACACCTTC	CASSYPFTAWEYGYTF
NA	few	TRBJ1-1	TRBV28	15	TGTGCCAGCAGTACCTCAGGCGGGGGTTGGACTGAAGCTTTCTTT	CASSTSGGGWTEAFF
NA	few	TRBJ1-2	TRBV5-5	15	TGTGCCAGCAGCCGATCGGTCGGGACTCCGGATGGCTACACCTTC	CASSRSVGTPDGYTF
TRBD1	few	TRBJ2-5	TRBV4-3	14	TGCGCCAGCAGCCTGGACAGGGGGCGAGAGACCCAGTACTTC	CASSLDRGRETQYF
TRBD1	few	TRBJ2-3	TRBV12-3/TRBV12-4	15	TGTGCCAGCATCTCCGGGACAGGGTGGCCAGATACGCAGTATTTT	CASISGTGWPDTQYF
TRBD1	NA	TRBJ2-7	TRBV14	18	TGTGCCAGCAGCCAAGTCCATTCCGGGACAGGGGGTGCCTACGAGCAGTACTTC	CASSQVHSGTGGAYEQYF
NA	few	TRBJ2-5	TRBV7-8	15	TGTGCCAGCAGCCCCCTGTCAGGCGCCGAAGAGACCCAGTACTTC	CASSPLSGAEETQYF
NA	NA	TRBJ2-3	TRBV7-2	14	TGTGCCAGCAGCCGCTCGTCGCGGAAGGATACGCAGTATTTT	CASSRSSRKDTQYF
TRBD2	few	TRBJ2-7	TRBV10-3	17	TGTGCCATCAGTGAGCGACTAGCGGGAGGAATATCCTACGAGCAGTACTTC	CAISERLAGGISYEQYF